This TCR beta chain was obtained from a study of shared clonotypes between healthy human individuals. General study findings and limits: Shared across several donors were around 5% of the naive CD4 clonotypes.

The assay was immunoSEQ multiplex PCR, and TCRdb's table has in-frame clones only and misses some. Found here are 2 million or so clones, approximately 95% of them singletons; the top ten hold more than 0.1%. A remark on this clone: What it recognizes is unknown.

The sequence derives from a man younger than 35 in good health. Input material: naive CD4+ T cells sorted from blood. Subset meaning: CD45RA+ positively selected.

In DNA, the CDR3 is TGTGCCATCAGTGAGTCGGGACCAGGGGGGAATCAGCCCCAGCATTTT. As protein: CAISESGPGGNQPQHF. The V gene is TRBV10-3, the J gene TRBJ1-5; 7 nucleotides agree with TRBD1. The CDR3 has 16 residues. Unmatched junction bases numbered 6, after V lost 0 bases and J lost 4 bases. Germline values: CDR1 ENHRY, CDR2 SYGVKD.